The table lists the clone carrying this TCR beta chain with a count of one. Germline CDR1 LNHDA, CDR2 SQIVND (reference sequence). CDR3 length: 12 amino acids. The V end was cut by 1 base, the J end by 11 bases, with 11 bases between. The entry originates in a study of control samples from healthy donors and cancer patients. TCRdb keeps only in-frame clones here, not all; method: immunoSEQ multiplex PCR. The data show 110,000 to 150,000 clones, 75% to 90% seen once. The receptor was isolated from a man aged 25 to 40 in good health. The V call is TRBV19, the J call TRBJ1-1, with D perhaps matching TRBD1 (5 bases). Source material: blood. The CDR3 loop reads CASSIVRGEAFF. As DNA, the CDR3 is TGTGCCAGTAGTATAGTGAGAGGGGAGGCTTTCTTT.